Described below is a single TCR beta chain sequence and its context. Its specificity is not known. This record belongs to a study of regulatory dendritic cells for organ transplantation. Study results and limitations: Memory CD8+ T cells were the most oligoclonal; naive cells were highly diverse. Of resting T cell subsets, memory CD8+ had the most alloreactive clonotypes. Mature dendritic cells appeared to drive more memory CD8+ clonal expansion than regulatory ones.

Data came from immunoSEQ multiplex PCR; TCRdb stores just in-frame clones and leaves some out. The sample shows approximately 35,000 clones, 70% to 90% of them seen only once. Naive CD45RA+ and memory CD45RO+ CD4+ or CD8+ T cells were FACS-sorted. V dropped 5 bases and J dropped 4; count of bases not matched to a gene: 11. The germline V gene encodes CDR1 SGHTA and CDR2 FQGNSA. The CDR3 runs 16 residues. V gene TRBV7-2 combines with J gene TRBJ2-5; TRBD2 aligns across 9 bases. The receptor was isolated from a human donor in good health. The sample taken for sequencing was naive CD4+ T cells from blood. As for subset: CD45RA+ naive T cells. CDR3 in amino acids: CASSVHGRGGSETQYF. The CDR3 region has the DNA TGTGCCAGCAGCGTCCATGGGCGGGGGGGTTCAGAGACCCAGTACTTC.